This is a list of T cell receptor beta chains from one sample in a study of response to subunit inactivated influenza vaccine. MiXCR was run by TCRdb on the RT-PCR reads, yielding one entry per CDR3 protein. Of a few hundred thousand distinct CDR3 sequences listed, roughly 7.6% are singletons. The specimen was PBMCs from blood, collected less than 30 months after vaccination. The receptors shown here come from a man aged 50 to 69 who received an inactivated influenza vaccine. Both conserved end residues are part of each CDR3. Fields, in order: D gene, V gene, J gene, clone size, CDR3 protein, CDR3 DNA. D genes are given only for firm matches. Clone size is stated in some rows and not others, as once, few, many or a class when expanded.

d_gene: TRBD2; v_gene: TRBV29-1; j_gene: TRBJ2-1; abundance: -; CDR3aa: CSVGLTSLYNEQFF; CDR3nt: TGCAGCGTTGGATTGACTAGCTTATATAATGAGCAGTTCTTC
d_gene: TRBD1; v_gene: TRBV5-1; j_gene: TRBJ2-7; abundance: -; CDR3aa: CASSPGTAFGYEQYF; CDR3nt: TGCGCCAGCAGCCCCGGGACAGCTTTTGGCTACGAGCAGTACTTC
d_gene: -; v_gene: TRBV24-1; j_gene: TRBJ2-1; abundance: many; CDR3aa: CATSDGGGSSYNEQFF; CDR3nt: TGTGCCACCAGTGATGGGGGCGGGAGCTCCTACAATGAGCAGTTCTTC
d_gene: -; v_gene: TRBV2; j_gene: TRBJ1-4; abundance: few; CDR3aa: CASSWGGTGEKLFF; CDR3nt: TGTGCCAGCAGTTGGGGGGGCACGGGGGAAAAACTGTTTTTT
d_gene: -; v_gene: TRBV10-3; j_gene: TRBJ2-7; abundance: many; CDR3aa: CAISGTSADEQYF; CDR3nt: TGTGCCATCAGTGGGACTTCGGCGGACGAGCAGTACTTC
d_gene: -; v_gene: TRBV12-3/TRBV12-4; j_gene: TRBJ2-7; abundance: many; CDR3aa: CASSFAYYEQYF; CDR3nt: TGTGCCAGCAGTTTCGCCTACTACGAGCAGTACTTC
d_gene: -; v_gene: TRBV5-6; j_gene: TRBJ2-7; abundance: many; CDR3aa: CASSLWQGEWEQYF; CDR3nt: TGTGCCAGCAGCTTGTGGCAGGGCGAATGGGAGCAGTACTTC
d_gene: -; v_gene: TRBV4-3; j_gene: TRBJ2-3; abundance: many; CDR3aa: CASSQLASTDTQYF; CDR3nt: TGCGCCAGCAGCCAACTAGCTAGCACAGATACGCAGTATTTT
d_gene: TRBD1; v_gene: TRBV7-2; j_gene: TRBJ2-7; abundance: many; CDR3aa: CASSSSNQGAYEQYF; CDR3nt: TGTGCCAGCAGCTCGAGCAATCAGGGGGCCTACGAGCAGTACTTC
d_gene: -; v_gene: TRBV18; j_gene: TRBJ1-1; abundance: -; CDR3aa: CASFGDLNTEAFF; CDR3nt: TGTGCCAGCTTCGGGGATTTGAACACTGAAGCTTTCTTT
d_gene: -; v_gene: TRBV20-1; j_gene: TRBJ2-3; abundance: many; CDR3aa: CSARGKLLTDTQYF; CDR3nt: TGCAGTGCTAGGGGGAAACTCTTAACAGATACGCAGTATTTT
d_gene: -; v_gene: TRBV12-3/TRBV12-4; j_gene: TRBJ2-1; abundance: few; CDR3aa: CASSSRGGGVFFF; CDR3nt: TGTGCCAGCAGTTCACGGGGAGGCGGGGTTTTTTTCTTC
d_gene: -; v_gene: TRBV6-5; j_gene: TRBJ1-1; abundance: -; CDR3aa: CASSYSRWVGEAFF; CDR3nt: TGTGCCAGCAGTTACTCCCGGTGGGTAGGTGAAGCTTTCTTT
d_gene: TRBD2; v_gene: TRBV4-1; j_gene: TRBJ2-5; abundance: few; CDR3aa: CASSAWGGSQETQYF; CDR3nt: TGCGCCAGCAGCGCCTGGGGGGGGTCCCAAGAGACCCAGTACTTC
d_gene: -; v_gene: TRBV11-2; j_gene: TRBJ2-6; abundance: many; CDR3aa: CASSPAPRSGANVLTF; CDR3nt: TGTGCCAGCAGCCCCGCCCCGCGCTCTGGGGCCAACGTCCTGACTTTC
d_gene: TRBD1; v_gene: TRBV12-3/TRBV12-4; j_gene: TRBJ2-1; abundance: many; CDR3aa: CASSLGTGGEQFF; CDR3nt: TGTGCCAGCAGTTTAGGGACAGGGGGTGAGCAGTTCTTC
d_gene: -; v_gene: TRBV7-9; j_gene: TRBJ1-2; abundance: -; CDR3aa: CASSLAGTMSGYTF; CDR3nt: TGTGCCAGCAGCTTAGCGGGGACAATGTCGGGCTACACCTTC
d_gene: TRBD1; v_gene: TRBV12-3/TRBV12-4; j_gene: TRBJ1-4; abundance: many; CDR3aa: CASSPDSGTVFF; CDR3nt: TGTGCCAGCAGTCCAGACTCCGGGACAGTTTTTTTT
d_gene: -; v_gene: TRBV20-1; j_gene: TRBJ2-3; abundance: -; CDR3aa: CSARRDFTYTQYF; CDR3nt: TGCAGTGCTAGAAGGGACTTCACTTATACGCAGTATTTT
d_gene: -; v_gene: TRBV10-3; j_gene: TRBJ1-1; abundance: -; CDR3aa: CALRSEAFF; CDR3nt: TGTGCCCTTCGGTCTGAAGCTTTCTTT
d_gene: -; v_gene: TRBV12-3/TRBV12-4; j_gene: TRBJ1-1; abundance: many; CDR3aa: CASSLSRATEAFF; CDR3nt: TGTGCCAGCAGTTTAAGCAGAGCCACTGAAGCTTTCTTT
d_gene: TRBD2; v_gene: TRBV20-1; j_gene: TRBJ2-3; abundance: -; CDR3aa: CSARVGGARDTQYF; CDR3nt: TGCAGTGCTAGAGTCGGGGGGGCCCGAGATACGCAGTATTTT
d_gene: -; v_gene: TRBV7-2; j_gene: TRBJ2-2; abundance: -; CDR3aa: CASSPRLDTGELFF; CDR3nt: TGTGCCAGCAGCCCACGGCTCGACACCGGGGAGCTGTTTTTT
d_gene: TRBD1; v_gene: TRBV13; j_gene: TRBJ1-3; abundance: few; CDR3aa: CASSRGQTPFSGNTIYF; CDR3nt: TGTGCCAGCAGCCGGGGACAGACTCCATTCTCTGGAAACACCATATATTTT
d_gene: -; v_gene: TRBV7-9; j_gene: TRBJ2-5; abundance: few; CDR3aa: CASSSDPTQYF; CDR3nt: TGTGCCAGCAGCAGCGACCCGACCCAGTACTTC
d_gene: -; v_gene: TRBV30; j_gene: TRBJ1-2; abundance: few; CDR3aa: CAWRPSGYGYTF; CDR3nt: TGTGCCTGGAGGCCTTCAGGCTATGGCTACACCTTC
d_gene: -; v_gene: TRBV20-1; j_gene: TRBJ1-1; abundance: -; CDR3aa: CSEASNTEAFF; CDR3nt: TGCAGCGAGGCGTCGAACACTGAAGCTTTCTTT
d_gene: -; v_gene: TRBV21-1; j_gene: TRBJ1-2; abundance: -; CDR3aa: CALPSQSGHSLYGYTF; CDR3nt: TGTGCCCTGCCCTCCCAATCAGGACATTCCCTCTATGGCTACACCTTC
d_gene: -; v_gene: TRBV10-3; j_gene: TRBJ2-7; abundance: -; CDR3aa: CAITEGSSYEQYF; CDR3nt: TGTGCCATCACCGAGGGTAGCTCCTACGAGCAGTACTTC
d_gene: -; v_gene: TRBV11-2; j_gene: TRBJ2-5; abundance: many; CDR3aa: CASSFTGGHNLQETQYF; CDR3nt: TGTGCCAGCAGCTTCACGGGGGGACATAACCTCCAAGAGACCCAGTACTTC
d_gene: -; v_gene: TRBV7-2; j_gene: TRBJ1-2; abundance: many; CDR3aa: CASSPDTNYGYTF; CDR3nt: TGTGCCAGCAGCCCGGACACTAACTATGGCTACACCTTC
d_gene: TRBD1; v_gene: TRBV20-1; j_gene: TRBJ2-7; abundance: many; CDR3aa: CSARAPGQKTYEQYF; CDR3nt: TGCAGTGCTAGAGCGCCGGGACAGAAGACCTACGAGCAGTACTTC
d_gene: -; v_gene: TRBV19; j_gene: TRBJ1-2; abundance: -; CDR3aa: CASSTKGSGYTF; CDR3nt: TGTGCCAGTAGTACCAAGGGATCTGGCTACACCTTC
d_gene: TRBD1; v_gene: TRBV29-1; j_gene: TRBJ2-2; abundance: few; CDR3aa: CSVAGTGRDTGELFF; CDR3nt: TGCAGCGTAGCCGGGACAGGGCGTGACACCGGGGAGCTGTTTTTT
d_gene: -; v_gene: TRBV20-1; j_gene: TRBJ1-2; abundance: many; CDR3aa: CSASHLGGFGGYTF; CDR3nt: TGCAGTGCTAGCCACCTGGGAGGGTTTGGAGGCTACACCTTC
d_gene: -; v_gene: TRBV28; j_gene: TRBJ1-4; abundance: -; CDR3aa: CASSLSGPGEDEKLFF; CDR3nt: TGTGCCAGCAGTTTAAGTGGCCCGGGGGAGGATGAAAAACTGTTTTTT
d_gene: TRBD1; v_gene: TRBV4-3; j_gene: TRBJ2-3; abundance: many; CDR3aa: CASSQSGTGGTDTQYF; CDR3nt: TGCGCCAGCAGCCAATCCGGGACAGGGGGCACAGATACGCAGTATTTT
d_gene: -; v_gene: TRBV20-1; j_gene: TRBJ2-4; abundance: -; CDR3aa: CSAPDRVSNIQYF; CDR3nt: TGCAGTGCGCCCGATAGGGTTTCAAACATTCAGTACTTC
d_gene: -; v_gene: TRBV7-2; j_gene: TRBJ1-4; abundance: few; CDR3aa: CASSLNGALTNEKLFF; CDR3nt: TGTGCCAGCAGCTTAAACGGGGCGTTGACTAATGAAAAACTGTTTTTT
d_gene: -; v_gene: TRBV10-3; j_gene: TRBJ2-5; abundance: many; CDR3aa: CAISRGGETQYF; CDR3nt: TGTGCCATCTCCCGGGGTGGAGAGACCCAGTACTTC
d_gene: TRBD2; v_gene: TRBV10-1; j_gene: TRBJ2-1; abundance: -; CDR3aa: CASSSPGLPNEQFF; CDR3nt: TGCGCCAGCAGTTCCCCGGGACTACCCAATGAGCAGTTCTTC
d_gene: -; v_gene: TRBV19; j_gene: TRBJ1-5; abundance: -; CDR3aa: CASRTTETSNQPQHF; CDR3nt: TGTGCCAGTAGGACAACAGAAACAAGCAATCAGCCCCAGCATTTT
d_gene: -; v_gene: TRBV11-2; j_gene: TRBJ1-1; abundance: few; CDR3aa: CASSHRWGRRNTEAFF; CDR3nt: TGTGCCAGCAGCCACAGATGGGGAAGAAGGAACACTGAAGCTTTCTTT
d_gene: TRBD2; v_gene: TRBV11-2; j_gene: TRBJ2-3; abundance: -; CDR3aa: CASSPIVGTSGRAGADTQYF; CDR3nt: TGTGCCAGCAGCCCGATTGTCGGGACTAGCGGGAGGGCAGGCGCAGATACGCAGTATTTT
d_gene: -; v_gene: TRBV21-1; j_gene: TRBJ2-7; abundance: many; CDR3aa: CASSKRWRRKAEQYF; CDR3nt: TGTGCCAGCAGCAAAAGATGGAGGCGGAAGGCCGAGCAGTACTTC
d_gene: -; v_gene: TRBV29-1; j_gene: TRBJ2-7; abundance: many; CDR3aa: CSVLTGGYEQYF; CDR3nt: TGCAGCGTTTTGACAGGAGGCTACGAGCAGTACTTC
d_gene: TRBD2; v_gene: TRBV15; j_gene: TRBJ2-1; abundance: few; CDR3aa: CATSRDLGGARLAGVREQFF; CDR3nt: TGTGCCACCAGCAGAGATTTGGGGGGGGCTCGACTAGCGGGAGTACGTGAGCAGTTCTTC
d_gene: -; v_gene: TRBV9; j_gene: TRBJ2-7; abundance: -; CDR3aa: CASSVQGSGYEQYF; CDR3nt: TGTGCCAGCAGCGTCCAGGGTAGCGGCTACGAGCAGTACTTC
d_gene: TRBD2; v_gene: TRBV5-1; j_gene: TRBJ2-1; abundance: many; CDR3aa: CASSFRSGSSNEQFF; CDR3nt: TGCGCCAGCAGCTTTAGAAGCGGGAGTTCGAATGAGCAGTTCTTC
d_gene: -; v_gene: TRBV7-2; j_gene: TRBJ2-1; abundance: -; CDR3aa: CASSFSSTRLGNEQFF; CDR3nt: TGTGCCAGCAGTTTTAGTTCGACTAGATTGGGAAATGAGCAGTTCTTC
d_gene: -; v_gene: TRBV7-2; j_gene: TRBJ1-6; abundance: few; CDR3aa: CASSGTIGSPLHF; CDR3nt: TGTGCCAGCAGCGGGACAATCGGTTCACCCCTCCACTTT
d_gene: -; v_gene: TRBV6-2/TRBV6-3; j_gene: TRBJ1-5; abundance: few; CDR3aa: CASSLRDLAQHF; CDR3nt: TGTGCCAGCAGTCTCCGGGACCTTGCCCAGCATTTT
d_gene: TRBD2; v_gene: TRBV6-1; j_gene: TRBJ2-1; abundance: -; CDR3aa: CASSRRTSGSSEQFF; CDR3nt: TGTGCCAGCAGCCGCCGAACTAGCGGGAGTAGTGAGCAGTTCTTC
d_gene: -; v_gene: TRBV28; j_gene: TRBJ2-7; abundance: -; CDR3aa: CASRRIEQYF; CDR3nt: TGTGCCAGCAGACGAATCGAGCAGTACTTC
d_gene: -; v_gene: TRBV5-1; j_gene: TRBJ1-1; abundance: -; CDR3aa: CASSQTENTEAFF; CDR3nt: TGCGCCAGCAGCCAGACAGAGAACACTGAAGCTTTCTTT